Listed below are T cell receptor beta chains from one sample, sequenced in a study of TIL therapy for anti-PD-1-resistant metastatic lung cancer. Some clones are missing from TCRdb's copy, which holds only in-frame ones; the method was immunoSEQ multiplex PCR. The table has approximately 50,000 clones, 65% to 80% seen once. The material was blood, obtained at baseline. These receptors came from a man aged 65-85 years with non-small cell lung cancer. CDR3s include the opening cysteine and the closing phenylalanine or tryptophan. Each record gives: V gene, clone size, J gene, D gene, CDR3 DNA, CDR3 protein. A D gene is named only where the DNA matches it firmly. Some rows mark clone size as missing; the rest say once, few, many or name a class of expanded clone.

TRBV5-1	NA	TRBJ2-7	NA	TGCGCCAGCAGCTCAAAGGGGAACGAGCAGTACTTC	CASSSKGNEQYF
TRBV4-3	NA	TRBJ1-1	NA	TGCGCCAGCAGCCAAGTATTCGGGACTGAAGCTTTCTTT	CASSQVFGTEAFF
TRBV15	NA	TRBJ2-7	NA	TGTGCCACCAGCAGAGAAGGAGGGCCCGAGCAGTACTTC	CATSREGGPEQYF
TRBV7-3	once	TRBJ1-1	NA	TGTGCCAGCAGCTTGGGGGACGGATACACTGAAGCTTTCTTT	CASSLGDGYTEAFF
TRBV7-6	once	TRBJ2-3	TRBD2	TGTGCCAGCAGCTTAGCGAGCGGGAGGAGCACAGATACGCAGTATTTT	CASSLASGRSTDTQYF
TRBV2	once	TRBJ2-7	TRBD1	TGTGCCAGCAGATCCCCAGGGGGCCGGGACCCCTACGAGCAGTACTTC	CASRSPGGRDPYEQYF
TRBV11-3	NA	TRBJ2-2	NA	TGTGCCAGCAGCGCCCAAACAGGGCTCACTTACACCGGGGAGCTGTTTTTT	CASSAQTGLTYTGELFF
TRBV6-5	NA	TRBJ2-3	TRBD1	TGTGCCAGCAGTTACGAGAGACAGGGAACGCAGTATTTT	CASSYERQGTQYF
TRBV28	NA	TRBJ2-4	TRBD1	TGTGCCAGCAGTCCGCAGGGACAGGGGGCAAAGAACATTCAGTACTTC	CASSPQGQGAKNIQYF
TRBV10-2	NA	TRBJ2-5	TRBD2	TGCGCCAGCAGTGATATGGTTAGCGGGGATCAAGAGACCCAGTACTTC	CASSDMVSGDQETQYF
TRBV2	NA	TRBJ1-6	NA	TGTGCCAGCAGTTCGACGAACAGTAATTCACCCCTCCACTTT	CASSSTNSNSPLHF
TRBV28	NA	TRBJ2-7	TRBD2	TGTGCCAGCAGTCTACTAGCGGGACTAATGGGGGAGCAGTACTTC	CASSLLAGLMGEQYF
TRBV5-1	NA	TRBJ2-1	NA	TGCGCCAGCAGCTTGATCGGGTACAATGAGCAGTTCTTC	CASSLIGYNEQFF
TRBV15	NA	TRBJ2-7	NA	TGTGCCACCAGCAGAGATAGTAACTCCTACGAGCAGTACTTC	CATSRDSNSYEQYF
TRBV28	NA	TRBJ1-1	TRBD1	TGTGCCAGCAGTTTCCAGCTTGGGGCAGGGGGTGGCACTGAAGCTTTCTTT	CASSFQLGAGGGTEAFF
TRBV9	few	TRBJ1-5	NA	TGTGCCAGCAGCGTAGGTGGGCAGGGGCTCGGTCAGCCCCAGCATTTT	CASSVGGQGLGQPQHF
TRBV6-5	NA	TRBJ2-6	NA	TGTGCCAGCAGTTATGACAGCTCTGGGGCCAACGTCCTGACTTTC	CASSYDSSGANVLTF
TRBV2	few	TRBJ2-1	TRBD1	TGTGCCAGCAGGCCGGGACAGGGGGCCTACAATGAGCAGTTCTTC	CASRPGQGAYNEQFF
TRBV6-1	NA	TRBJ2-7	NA	TGTGCCAGCAGGGGGGGTAACCTTTACGAGCAGTACTTC	CASRGGNLYEQYF
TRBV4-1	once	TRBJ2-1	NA	TGCGCCAGCAGCCAAGAAGGGACTCGCAATGAGCAGTTCTTC	CASSQEGTRNEQFF
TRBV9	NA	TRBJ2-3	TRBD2	TGTGCCAGCAGCGTAGATGTAGCGGGAGCCGATACGCAGTATTTT	CASSVDVAGADTQYF
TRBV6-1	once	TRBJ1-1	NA	TGTGCCAGCAGTGAACAGGGCTCTGAAGCTTTCTTT	CASSEQGSEAFF
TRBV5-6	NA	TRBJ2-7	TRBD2	TGTGCCAGCAGCCATTCTAGCGGGAGGCCAGGTAGGGAGCAGTACTTC	CASSHSSGRPGREQYF
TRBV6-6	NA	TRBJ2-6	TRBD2	TGTGCCAGCAGCTCCGGGACTAGTACTGGGGCCAACGTCCTGACTTTC	CASSSGTSTGANVLTF
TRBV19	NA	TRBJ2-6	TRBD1	TGTGCCAGTAGTATGTGGGACAGTCACTCTGGGGCCAACGTCCTGACTTTC	CASSMWDSHSGANVLTF
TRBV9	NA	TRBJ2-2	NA	TGTGCCAGCAGTGGACAGTCCCCGAACACCGGGGAGCTGTTTTTT	CASSGQSPNTGELFF
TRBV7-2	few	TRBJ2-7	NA	TGTGCCAGCAGCGCCCGTCGGGGCTACGAGCAGTACTTC	CASSARRGYEQYF
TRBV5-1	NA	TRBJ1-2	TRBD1	TGCGCCAGCAGCTCGAACAGGGGATCCCATGGCTACACCTTC	CASSSNRGSHGYTF
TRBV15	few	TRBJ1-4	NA	TGTGCCACCAGCAGAGCTGGGGACGGCGGGGAAAAACTGTTTTTT	CATSRAGDGGEKLFF
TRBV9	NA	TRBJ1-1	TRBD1	TGTGCCAGCAGCTCCCGAACAGGGGGCATCACTGAAGCTTTCTTT	CASSSRTGGITEAFF
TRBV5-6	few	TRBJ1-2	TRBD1	TGTGCCAGCAGCTTTACCCCGGGACAGGTTGGCTATGGCTACACCTTC	CASSFTPGQVGYGYTF
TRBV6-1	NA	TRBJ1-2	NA	TGTGCCAGCAGGAACGACAGCGGAACTAACTATGGCTACACCTTC	CASRNDSGTNYGYTF
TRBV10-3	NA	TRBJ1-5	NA	TGTGCCATCAGTGAGTCGGGGGGCGCGAGCAATCAGCCCCAGCATTTT	CAISESGGASNQPQHF
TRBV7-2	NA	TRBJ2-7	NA	TGTGCCAGCAGCTTAGAACAGGGACCCTACGAGCAGTACTTC	CASSLEQGPYEQYF
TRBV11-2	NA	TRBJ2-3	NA	TGTGCCAGCAGCTTAGAGGGGCTGAGCACAGATACGCAGTATTTT	CASSLEGLSTDTQYF
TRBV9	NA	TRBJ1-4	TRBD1	TGTGCCAGCAGCGGGGACAGGGGGGGAACTAATGAAAAACTGTTTTTT	CASSGDRGGTNEKLFF
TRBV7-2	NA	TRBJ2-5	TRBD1	TGTGCCAGCAGCTTAATTGGGACAGGGGAATACGAGACCCAGTACTTC	CASSLIGTGEYETQYF
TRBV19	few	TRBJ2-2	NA	TGTGCCAGTAGTGGCCGGGAAGGCACCGGGGAGCTGTTTTTT	CASSGREGTGELFF
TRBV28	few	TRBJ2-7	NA	TGTGCCAGCAGTCTTATGACCTACGAGCAGTACTTC	CASSLMTYEQYF
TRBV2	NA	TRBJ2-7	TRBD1	TGTGCCAGCAGTGGAGGCCCTGGGACAGACAAGATACGAGCATCATCGTTC	CASSGGPGTDKIRASSF
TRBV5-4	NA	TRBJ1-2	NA	TGTGCCAGCAGCCCGGACGGCAACTATGGCTACACCTTC	CASSPDGNYGYTF
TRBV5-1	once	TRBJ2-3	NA	TGCGCCAGCAGCTTGTCCCCAGGGGAAGATACGCAGTATTTT	CASSLSPGEDTQYF
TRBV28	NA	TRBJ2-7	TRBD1	TGTGCCAGCAGTCCCGGGACAGGGTTATACGAGCAGTACTTC	CASSPGTGLYEQYF
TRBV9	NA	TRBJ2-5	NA	TGTGCCAGCAGCGTCGTGGGGGGAATCCAAGAGACCCAGTACTTC	CASSVVGGIQETQYF
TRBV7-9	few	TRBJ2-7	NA	TGTGCCAGCAGCCAAGTCATCCGTGGTATGGCAAACGGCTACGAGCAGTACTTC	CASSQVIRGMANGYEQYF
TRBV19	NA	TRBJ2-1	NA	TGTGCCAGTAGTATAGAGGGCGGAATTCGCCTGTTCTTC	CASSIEGGIRLFF
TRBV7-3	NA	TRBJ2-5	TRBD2	TGTGCCAGCAGCTTCGGGAGGTTGGAGACCCAGTACTTC	CASSFGRLETQYF
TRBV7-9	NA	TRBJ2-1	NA	TGTGCCAGCAGCTTAATGATTCAGAATGAGCAGTTCTTC	CASSLMIQNEQFF
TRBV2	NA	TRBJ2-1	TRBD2	TGTGCCAGCACCCTGGGACTAGCGGGTTGGCGAAATGAGCAGTTCTTC	CASTLGLAGWRNEQFF
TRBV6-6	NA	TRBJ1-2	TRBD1	TGTGCCAGCAGTTACTCCGGACAGGACTCTAACTATGGCTACACCTTC	CASSYSGQDSNYGYTF